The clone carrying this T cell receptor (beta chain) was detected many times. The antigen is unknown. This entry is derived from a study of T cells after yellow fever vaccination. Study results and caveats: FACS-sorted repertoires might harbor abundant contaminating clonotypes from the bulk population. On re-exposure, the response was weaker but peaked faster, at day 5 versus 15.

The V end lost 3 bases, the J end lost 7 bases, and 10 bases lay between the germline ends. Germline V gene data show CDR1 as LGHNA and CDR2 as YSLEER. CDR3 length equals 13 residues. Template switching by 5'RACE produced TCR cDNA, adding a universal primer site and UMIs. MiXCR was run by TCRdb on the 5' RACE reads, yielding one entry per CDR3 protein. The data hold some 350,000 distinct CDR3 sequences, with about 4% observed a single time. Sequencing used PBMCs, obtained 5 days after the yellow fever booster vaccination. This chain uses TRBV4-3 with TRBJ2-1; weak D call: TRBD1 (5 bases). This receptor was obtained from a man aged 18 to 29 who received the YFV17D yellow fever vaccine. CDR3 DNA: TGCGCCAGCAGCCAGGCTAGGGGAAATGAGCAGTTCTTC. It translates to CASSQARGNEQFF.